These 27 T cell receptor beta chains came from one sample sequenced in a study of T cell changes during pregnancy in multiple sclerosis. The assay was immunoSEQ multiplex PCR, and TCRdb's table has in-frame clones only and misses some. The data hold fewer than 40,000 clones, with approximately 89% observed a single time. Specimen: CD8+ T cells from peripheral blood mononuclear cells, collected in the first trimester of pregnancy. The receptors stem from a female donor with multiple sclerosis, enrolled in a pregnancy study.

V gene TRBV4-3 combines with J gene TRBJ2-6; D may be TRBD1 (5 bases). V lost 0 bases and J lost 0, with 9 bases in between. CDR1 and CDR2 from the germline V gene are LGHNA and YSLEER. This CDR3 contains 17 residues. CDR3: CASSQEGTGSGANVLTF. CDR3 DNA: TGCGCCAGCAGCCAAGAGGGCACAGGCTCTGGGGCCAACGTCCTGACTTTC.

The CDR3 reads CASSQLQVLYTEAFF. The CDR3 region has the DNA TGTGCCAGCAGTCAGTTACAGGTTTTGTACACTGAAGCTTTCTTT. The chain links TRBV6-5 to TRBJ1-1; TRBD1 is a possible D gene (5 bases). The CDR3 has 15 amino acids. V was cut by 5 bases and J by 3 bases, with 16 bases left in between. Germline values: CDR1 MNHEY, CDR2 SVGAGI.

This chain joins TRBV10-2 and TRBJ2-1; D is ambiguous. Trimming left V 6 bases short and J 10 bases short, with 4 bases between. Germline values: CDR1 WSHSY, CDR2 SAAADI. CDR3 size: 9 residues. This CDR3 is CASRTEQFF. The CDR3 DNA reads TGCGCCAGCAGGACAGAGCAGTTCTTC.

V is TRBV7-6 and J is TRBJ1-4, with D possibly being TRBD1 (5 bases). Germline CDR1 and CDR2: SGHVS and FNYEAQ. CDR3 size: 16 residues. V was clipped by 5 bases and J by 6 bases, with 19 bases between them. Here the CDR3 reads CASSDPWGGDHEKLFF. Written as DNA, the CDR3 is TGTGCCAGCAGCGACCCGTGGGGGGGGGACCATGAAAAACTGTTTTTT.

The V call is TRBV5-1, the J call TRBJ2-3; 10 bases match TRBD2. Germline V lookup: CDR1 SGHRS, CDR2 YFSETQ. With V trimmed by 5 bases and J by 6 bases, 12 bases remained unmatched. This CDR3 has 16 amino acids. CDR3 in DNA: TGCGCCAGCAGTTACAGCGGGAGGGCCCTCGGGGATACGCAGTATTTT. It is translated as CASSYSGRALGDTQYF.

The CDR3 DNA sequence: TGTGCCGGCGGTGCGGGTCACTACGAGCAGTACTTC. Amino acids: CAGGAGHYEQYF. The chain carries TRBV7-9 and TRBJ2-7; D perhaps matches TRBD2 (5 bases). V shed 11 bases and J shed 3 bases, with 14 bases lying between them. There are 12 residues in the CDR3. CDR1 and CDR2 from the germline V gene are SEHNR and FQNEAQ (reference sequence).

The chain has TRBV5-8 and TRBJ1-2, with TRBD1 identical over 7 bases. The CDR3 spans 14 residues. Trimming cost V 4 bases and J 0 bases; bases outside gene matches: 3. CDR1 SGHTS and CDR2 YDEGEE come from the germline V gene. The DNA for the CDR3 is TGTGCCAGCAGCACAGGGGTAGCTAACTATGGCTACACCTTC. This gives the protein CASSTGVANYGYTF.

The chain uses TRBV6-5 and TRBJ1-6; D call uncertain. The V gene's germline CDR1 is MNHEY and CDR2 SVGAGI. Between the trimmed V and J ends, which lost 6 bases and 9 bases, there was a span of 9 bases. The CDR3 sequence is 12 residues long. For the CDR3, the DNA is TGTGCCAGCAGCCCGGGAGGTTCACCCCTCCACTTT. As protein: CASSPGGSPLHF.

The gene calls are TRBV25-1 and TRBJ1-5; no definite D call. The V and J ends lost 2 bases and 6 bases respectively, with 20 bases between them. The length of the CDR3 is 17 residues. Germline V gene lookup returns CDR1 MGHDK and CDR2 SYGVNS. In DNA, the CDR3 is TGTGCCAGCAGTGAAGGTCAGGTGGCCGGGGTAGGTCAGCCCCAGCATTTT. Protein: CASSEGQVAGVGQPQHF.

V and J are TRBV27 and TRBJ2-7; TRBD1 agrees at 9 bases. The V gene's germline CDR1 is MNHEY and CDR2 SMNVEV (reference sequence). The CDR3 has 12 residues. The V segment lost 5 bases and the J segment 6 bases; nucleotides outside the gene matches: 2. The CDR3 bases are TGTGCCAGCAGTAGGACAGGGGTCGAGCAGTACTTC. It yields the protein CASSRTGVEQYF.

The CDR3 spells CASSVDSGTYVRGDRDGYTF. The CDR3 region has the DNA TGTGCCAGCAGCGTAGATAGTGGTACTTACGTCCGCGGGGACAGGGATGGCTACACCTTC. The chain joins TRBV9 to TRBJ1-2, with 9 bases fitting TRBD1. The CDR3 sequence is 20 residues long. Losses at the gene ends were 0 bases for V and 6 bases for J; bases not matched to a gene: 21. The germline V gene has CDR1 SGDLS and CDR2 YYNGEE.

This clone has a handful of counts. The J gene is TRBJ1-1, the V gene TRBV28; D is uncertain. The CDR3 consists of 14 residues. Between the trimmed V and J ends, which lost 5 bases and 2 bases, there was a span of 12 bases. Germline assignment: CDR1 MDHEN and CDR2 SYDVKM. The CDR3 here is CASSPSTANTEAFF. The DNA of the CDR3 is TGTGCCAGCAGTCCCTCCACAGCAAACACTGAAGCTTTCTTT. The whole variable domain, filled in from reference TRBV28 and TRBJ1-1, reads DVKVTQSSRYLVKRTGEKVFLECVQDMDHENMFWYRQDPGLGLRLIYFSYDVKMKEKGDIPEGYSVSREKKERFSLILESASTNQTSMYLCASSPSTANTEAFFGQGTRLTVV.

Here the CDR3 DNA reads TGTGCCAGCAGTCTCGGGACAGGCCAAAGCTACGAGCAGTACTTC. The encoded protein is CASSLGTGQSYEQYF. The rearrangement joins TRBV28 to TRBJ2-7; 8 positions agree with TRBD1. The CDR3 sequence is 15 residues long. Germline V gene data show CDR1 as MDHEN and CDR2 as SYDVKM. The V and J ends lost 5 bases and 3 bases, in that order; junction bases with no gene match: 9.

This rearrangement joins TRBV1 to TRBJ2-3; the table's D call, TRBD2, was not checked against the DNA. TRBV1 is flagged as a pseudogene. The CDR3 runs 16 residues. In DNA, the CDR3 is TGCACCAGCAGCCCGACTAGCGGGACTAGCACAGATACGCAGTATTTT. Its translation is CTSSPTSGTSTDTQYF.

The CDR3 DNA reads TGTGCCAGCAGTGAGGGACTAGCGGCTTCCTACGAGCAGTACTTC. Protein: CASSEGLAASYEQYF. The rearrangement joins TRBV6-1 to TRBJ2-7; 11 bases are a match to TRBD2. In germline, CDR1 is MNHNS, CDR2 SASEGT. V shed 3 bases, J shed 1 base, and the junction held 2 bases outside the gene matches. CDR3 length equals 15 residues.

This clone was detected a few times. The genes are TRBV28 and TRBJ1-5, with 8 nucleotides matching TRBD1. J was trimmed by 4 bases and V by 8 bases; bases with no gene match: 4. From germline, CDR1 is MDHEN and CDR2 SYDVKM. The CDR3 spans 13 residues. CDR3 residues: CASGTGLNQPQHF. In nucleotides, the CDR3 is TGTGCCAGCGGGACAGGCTTAAATCAGCCCCAGCATTTT.

This chain uses TRBV14 with TRBJ2-4; D unresolved. The CDR3 covers 16 residues. The V end lost 2 bases, the J end lost 1 base, and 12 bases lay between the germline ends. The germline V gene has CDR1 SGHDN and CDR2 FVKESK. The CDR3 DNA is TGTGCCAGCAGCCAAACGCCCAGGTCCGCCAAAAACATTCAGTACTTC. Translated, it gives CASSQTPRSAKNIQYF. Complete variable domain (other parts from reference TRBV14 and TRBJ2-4): EAGVTQFPSHSVIEKGQTVTLRCDPISGHDNLYWYRRVMGKEIKFLLHFVKESKQDESGMPNNRFLAERTGGTYSTLKVQPAELEDSGVYFCASSQTPRSAKNIQYFGAGTRLSVL.

The chain uses TRBV2 and TRBJ2-1; D is ambiguous. Germline assignment: CDR1 SNHLY and CDR2 FYNNEI. V shed 3 bases and J shed 6 bases, with 12 bases lying between them. CDR3 length: 14 residues. This chain's CDR3 is CASSDGGPGNEQFF. CDR3 nucleotide sequence: TGTGCCAGCAGTGATGGCGGTCCGGGCAATGAGCAGTTCTTC.

The chain uses TRBV5-1 and TRBJ2-7, with 8 positions matching TRBD2. Germline V gene lookup returns CDR1 SGHRS and CDR2 YFSETQ. V shed 2 bases, J shed 0 bases, and the junction held 16 bases outside the gene matches. The CDR3 extends over 19 amino acids. The CDR3: CASSFLGREGLGSSYEQYF. CDR3 in DNA: TGCGCCAGCAGCTTTCTTGGACGGGAGGGCCTCGGAAGCTCCTACGAGCAGTACTTC.

Only one count was recorded for this clone. The rearrangement links TRBV11-3 to TRBJ1-4; perhaps TRBD1 as D (6 bases). The CDR3 sequence is 16 residues long. V shed 5 bases and J shed 8 bases, with 21 bases lying between them. Germline V gene sequence: CDR1 SGHNT, CDR2 YENEEA. Written as DNA, the CDR3 is TGTGCCAGCAGCCCCTTGGAGGGGGTCGGGGGGGAAAAACTGTTTTTT. It encodes CASSPLEGVGGEKLFF.

V usage is TRBV9 and J usage is TRBJ2-3; perhaps TRBD2 as D (6 bases). The CDR3 is 15 residues long. V dropped 5 bases and J dropped 2 bases, with 15 bases sitting between them. Germline CDR1 and CDR2: SGDLS and YYNGEE. DNA for the CDR3: TGTGCCAGCAGTCAAGACCGGGGGACCACAGATACGCAGTATTTT. It is translated as CASSQDRGTTDTQYF.

The rearrangement uses TRBV7-2 and TRBJ1-2, with D possibly being TRBD1 (5 bases). Trimming pared 6 bases from V and 5 bases from J, leaving 16 bases between. Germline V gene data show CDR1 as SGHTA and CDR2 as FQGNSA. The CDR3 is 14 amino acids. Here the CDR3 reads CASSPMVGGYGYTF. For the CDR3, the DNA is TGTGCCAGCAGTCCCATGGTGGGGGGTTATGGCTACACCTTC.

The V gene is TRBV9, the J gene TRBJ2-3, with a weak D call TRBD2 (7 bases). Trimming removed 3 bases from V and 4 bases from J, with 9 bases in between. The CDR3 loop spans 13 amino acids. Germline CDR1 and CDR2: SGDLS and YYNGEE. CDR3 in amino acids: CASSAGGPDTQYF. The CDR3 nucleotides are TGTGCCAGCAGCGCGGGGGGCCCAGATACGCAGTATTTT.

V is TRBV5-8 and J is TRBJ2-7, with D perhaps TRBD2 (6 bases). V shed 4 bases and J shed 5 bases, with 16 bases lying between them. Germline CDR1 is SGHTS and CDR2 is YDEGEE. This CDR3 is built from 14 residues. CDR3 in amino acids: CASSLGGAQHEQYF. CDR3 DNA: TGTGCCAGCAGCCTCGGAGGGGCGCAGCACGAGCAGTACTTC.

CDR3 loop: CASWEVSGIFQETQYF. CDR3 nucleotide sequence: TGCGCCAGTTGGGAGGTTAGCGGGATTTTCCAAGAGACCCAGTACTTC. This chain uses TRBV10-2 with TRBJ2-5; 8 bases agree with TRBD2. Germline V CDR1 and CDR2: WSHSY, SAAADI. V was clipped by 9 bases and J by 1 base; unmatched bases: 13. The CDR3 loop spans 16 amino acids.

V gene TRBV4-2 combines with J gene TRBJ2-6; 11 positions agree with TRBD2. Unmatched junction bases numbered 3, after V lost 0 bases and J lost 2 bases. The V gene's germline CDR1 is LGHNA and CDR2 YNFKEQ. CDR3 length equals 18 residues. CDR3 sequence: CASSQELAGVTGANVLTF. The CDR3 coding sequence is TGTGCCAGCAGCCAAGAACTAGCGGGAGTCACTGGGGCCAACGTCCTGACTTTC.

J is TRBJ1-1 and V is TRBV6-4; D is unclear. Trimming cost V 2 bases and J 0 bases, with 4 bases left between them. The V gene's germline CDR1 is MRHNA and CDR2 SNTAGT. The CDR3 length is 13 residues. CDR3: CASSDTVNTEAFF. In DNA, the CDR3 is TGTGCCAGCAGTGACACAGTGAACACTGAAGCTTTCTTT.